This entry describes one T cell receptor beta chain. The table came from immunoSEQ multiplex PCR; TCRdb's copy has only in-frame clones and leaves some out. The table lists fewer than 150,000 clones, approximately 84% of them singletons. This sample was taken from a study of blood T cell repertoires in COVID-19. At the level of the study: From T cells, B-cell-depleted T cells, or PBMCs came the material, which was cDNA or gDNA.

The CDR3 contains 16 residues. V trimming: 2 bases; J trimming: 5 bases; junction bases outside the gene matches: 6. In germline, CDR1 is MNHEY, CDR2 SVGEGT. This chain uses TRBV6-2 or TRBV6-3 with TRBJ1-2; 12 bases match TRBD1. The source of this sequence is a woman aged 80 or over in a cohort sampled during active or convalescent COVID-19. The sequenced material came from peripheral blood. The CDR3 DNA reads TGTGCCAGCAGTTACGCCGGGACAGGGGGCACGTATGGCTACACCTTC. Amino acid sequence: CASSYAGTGGTYGYTF.